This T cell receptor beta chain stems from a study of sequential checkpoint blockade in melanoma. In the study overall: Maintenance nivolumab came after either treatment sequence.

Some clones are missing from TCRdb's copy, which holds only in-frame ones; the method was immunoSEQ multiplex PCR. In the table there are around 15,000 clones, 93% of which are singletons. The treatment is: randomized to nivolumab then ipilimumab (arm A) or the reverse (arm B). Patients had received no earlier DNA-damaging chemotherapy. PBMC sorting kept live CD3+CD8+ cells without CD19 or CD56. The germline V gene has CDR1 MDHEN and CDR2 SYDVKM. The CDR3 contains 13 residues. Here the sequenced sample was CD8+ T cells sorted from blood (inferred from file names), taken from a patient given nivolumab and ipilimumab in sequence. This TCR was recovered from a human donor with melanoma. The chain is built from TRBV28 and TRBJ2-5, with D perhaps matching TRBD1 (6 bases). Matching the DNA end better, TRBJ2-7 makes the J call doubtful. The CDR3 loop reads CASRGRGTYEQYF. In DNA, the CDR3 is TGTGCCAGCAGGGGCAGGGGAACCTACGAGCAGTACTTC.